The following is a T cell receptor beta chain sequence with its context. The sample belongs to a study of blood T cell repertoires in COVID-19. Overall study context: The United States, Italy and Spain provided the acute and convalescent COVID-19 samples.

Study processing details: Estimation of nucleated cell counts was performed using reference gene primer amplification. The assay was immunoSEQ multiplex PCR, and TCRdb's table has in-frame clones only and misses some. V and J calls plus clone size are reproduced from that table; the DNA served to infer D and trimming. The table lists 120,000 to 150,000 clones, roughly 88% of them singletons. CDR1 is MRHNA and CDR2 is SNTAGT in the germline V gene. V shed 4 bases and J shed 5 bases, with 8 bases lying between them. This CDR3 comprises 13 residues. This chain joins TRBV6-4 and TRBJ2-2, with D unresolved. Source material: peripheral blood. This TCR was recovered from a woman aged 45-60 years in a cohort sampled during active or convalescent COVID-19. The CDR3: CASSAQTTGELFF. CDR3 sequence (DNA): TGTGCCAGCAGTGCCCAGACAACCGGGGAGCTGTTTTTT.